This T cell receptor (beta chain) was observed in a study of blood T cell repertoires in COVID-19. Study at large: Material from acute and convalescent COVID-19 was sourced from the United States, Italy and Spain. The analysed material was cDNA or gDNA that came from T cells, B-cell-depleted T cells, or PBMCs.

This CDR3 comprises 17 residues. From germline, CDR1 is SEHNR and CDR2 FQNEAQ (reference sequence). The junction had 12 bases not matched to a gene; V was cut back by 5 bases and J by 2 bases. Per the original methods: Quantification of nucleated cells was approximated via reference gene primer amplification. TCRdb keeps only in-frame clones here, not all; method: immunoSEQ multiplex PCR. V, J and clone size derive from that table, while D and trimming were established from the DNA sequence. The sample has some 150,000 clones; 88% are singletons. This clone was seen once. The chain combines TRBV7-9 with TRBJ1-1; 9 bases line up with TRBD1. The sequencing sample was made of peripheral blood. This TCR was recovered from a woman between 55 and 75 years old with acute or convalescent COVID-19. As DNA, the CDR3 is TGTGCCAGCAGCAGGGACAGGGAAATGTGGAGAAACACTGAAGCTTTCTTT. This translates into CASSRDREMWRNTEAFF.